The rows below give T cell receptor beta chains drawn from one sample of a study of response to subunit inactivated influenza vaccine. TCRdb reprocessed the RT-PCR reads with MiXCR, giving one entry per CDR3 protein. The top ten hold around 3% of the sample, which has 450,000 to 600,000 distinct CDR3 sequences, 16% seen once. Sample: CD4+ T cells sorted from PBMCs, taken around 2 years after vaccination. These receptors were taken from a man aged 50 to 69 who received an inactivated influenza vaccine. The CDR3 runs from the conserved cysteine through the conserved F or W. The D gene is left open where the match is weak. Clone size is given for some rows only: seen once, a few or many times, or a class if the clone is expanded.

>-|-|TRBJ2-1|TRBV4-3
TGCGCCAGCAGCCAAGAAACGGGCAATGAGCAGTTCTTC
CASSQETGNEQFF
>-|TRBD2|TRBJ2-7|TRBV20-1
TGCAGTGCCACCGGGACTAGCGGCGTAAGCTCCTACGAGCAGTACTTC
CSATGTSGVSSYEQYF
>few|-|TRBJ2-7|TRBV20-1
TGCAGTGCGAGTCGTAGCCCTCCTGGTGCGGAGCAGTACTTC
CSASRSPPGAEQYF
>-|-|TRBJ2-5|TRBV10-1
TGCGCCAGCAGGGGGTCGGGTGAAGAGACCCAGTACTTC
CASRGSGEETQYF
>-|-|TRBJ2-3|TRBV7-2
TGTGCCAGCAGCCCGCCTATTCGAGGGTGGGCGCAGTATTTT
CASSPPIRGWAQYF
>few|-|TRBJ2-1|TRBV6-2/TRBV6-3
TGTGCCAGCAGATTAGGGGACCTAGCGAACAATGAGCAGTTCTTC
CASRLGDLANNEQFF
>-|-|TRBJ2-6|TRBV12-3/TRBV12-4
TGTGCCAGCAGTTCGAATTCCGGGGCCAACGTCCTGACTTTC
CASSSNSGANVLTF
>few|TRBD2|TRBJ2-3|TRBV9
TGTGCCAGCAGCGTTAGCGGGGGGGCGTTTGGTACGCAGTATTTT
CASSVSGGAFGTQYF
>few|-|TRBJ1-1|TRBV4-2
TGTGCCAGCAGCCAAGAGTTGTACACTGAAGCTTTCTTT
CASSQELYTEAFF
>few|-|TRBJ2-6|TRBV20-1
TGCAGTGCTAGAGCCCGTAGCTCTGGGGCCAACGTCCTGACTTTC
CSARARSSGANVLTF
>-|-|TRBJ2-2|TRBV5-6
TGTGCCAGCGAGGCGGTAAACACCGGGGAGCTGTTTTTT
CASEAVNTGELFF
>-|TRBD2|TRBJ2-3|TRBV7-3
TGTGCCAGCAGCTTAGGACTAGCGGGAGGGCCCGCTACGCAGTATTTT
CASSLGLAGGPATQYF
>few|-|TRBJ2-7|TRBV6-2/TRBV6-3
TGTGCCAGCAGGTTGGGGGGCGCGACCTACGAGCAGTACTTC
CASRLGGATYEQYF
>many|-|TRBJ2-7|TRBV2
TGTGCCAGCAGTGGGCAGGGGGGACCCTACGAGCAGTACTTC
CASSGQGGPYEQYF
>many|-|TRBJ2-3|TRBV7-8
TGTGCCAGCAGCTTAGCGTTAGGGAACACAGATACGCAGTATTTT
CASSLALGNTDTQYF
>few|TRBD2|TRBJ2-2|TRBV6-5
TGTGCCAGCAGTTACCGCCTTGGACTAGCGGGAGGGCCAGGCGGGGAGCTGTTTTTT
CASSYRLGLAGGPGGELFF
>-|-|TRBJ2-7|TRBV3-1
TGTGCCAGCAGCCAAGTTTACAGTTCCTACGAGCAGTACTTC
CASSQVYSSYEQYF
>few|-|TRBJ1-2|TRBV4-3
TGCGCCAGCAGCCAAGAAACAGGAACGATCGGCTACACCTTC
CASSQETGTIGYTF
>few|-|TRBJ2-5|TRBV7-2
TGTGCCAGCAGCTTAGGCAGGGTCATGGCAGGGGAGACCCAGTACTTC
CASSLGRVMAGETQYF
>many|TRBD2|TRBJ2-3|TRBV20-1
TGCAGTGCTAGTAAGACTAGCGGGAGGGCAGATACGCAGTATTTT
CSASKTSGRADTQYF
>few|TRBD1|TRBJ1-2|TRBV20-1
TGCAGTGCTAGGGGGACAGCTGTGCTCGTGGGCTACACCTTC
CSARGTAVLVGYTF
>few|TRBD1|TRBJ1-1|TRBV25-1
TGTGCCAGCAGTCTCCCGGGACAGGCGAACACTGAAGCTTTCTTT
CASSLPGQANTEAFF
>-|TRBD2|TRBJ2-1|TRBV5-4
TGTGCCAGCGCGATGGGACTAGACCATGAGCAGTTCTTC
CASAMGLDHEQFF
>-|TRBD2|TRBJ2-1|TRBV11-2
TGTGCCAGCAGCTACCTGGACGGACTAGCGGCGATAAATGAGCAGTTCTTC
CASSYLDGLAAINEQFF
>few|-|TRBJ2-1|TRBV2
TGTGCCAGCAGTGAAGTGGGGCCTCGGGGTGAGCAGTTCTTC
CASSEVGPRGEQFF
>many|-|TRBJ2-5|TRBV29-1
TGCAGCGCCAATGGGGGGGCGTGGGAGACCCAGTACTTC
CSANGGAWETQYF
>many|TRBD2|TRBJ2-1|TRBV3-1
TGTGCCAGCAGCCGTAGCGGGAAAGAATACAATGAGCAGTTCTTC
CASSRSGKEYNEQFF
>many|-|TRBJ2-1|TRBV4-3
TGCGCCAGCAGCCAAGGACAGAACTCCTACAATGAGCAGTTCTTC
CASSQGQNSYNEQFF
>-|-|TRBJ1-5|TRBV27
TGTGCCAGCAAAACGGGAGGGGATCAGCCCCAGCATTTT
CASKTGGDQPQHF
>few|TRBD2|TRBJ2-7|TRBV27
TGTGCCAGCAGTTTAGGGGGTCTAGCGGGATTCGAGCAGTACTTC
CASSLGGLAGFEQYF
>-|-|TRBJ2-1|TRBV3-1
TGTGCCAGCAGCCAAGATGGAACCTCCCTTCTATCCTCCAATGAGCAGTTCTTC
CASSQDGTSLLSSNEQFF
>many|-|TRBJ2-2|TRBV5-1
TGCGCCAGCAGTAAATCGACTAGGAACACCGGGGAGCTGTTTTTT
CASSKSTRNTGELFF
>few|-|TRBJ1-5|TRBV12-3/TRBV12-4
TGTGCCAGCAGTTCCACTGGCCGTCCCGCTAGCAATCAGCCCCAGCATTTT
CASSSTGRPASNQPQHF
>-|-|TRBJ1-3|TRBV5-5
TGTGCCAGCAGCTTGGAGCACTCTGGAAACACCATATATTTT
CASSLEHSGNTIYF
>-|TRBD2|TRBJ2-5|TRBV20-1
TGCAGTGCTAGCCGAGATAGCGGGAGCGGGGAGACCCAGTACTTC
CSASRDSGSGETQYF
>-|TRBD2|TRBJ2-4|TRBV29-1
TGCAGCGTTGAATCACTAGCGGGGGGGCTGAACATTCAGTACTTC
CSVESLAGGLNIQYF